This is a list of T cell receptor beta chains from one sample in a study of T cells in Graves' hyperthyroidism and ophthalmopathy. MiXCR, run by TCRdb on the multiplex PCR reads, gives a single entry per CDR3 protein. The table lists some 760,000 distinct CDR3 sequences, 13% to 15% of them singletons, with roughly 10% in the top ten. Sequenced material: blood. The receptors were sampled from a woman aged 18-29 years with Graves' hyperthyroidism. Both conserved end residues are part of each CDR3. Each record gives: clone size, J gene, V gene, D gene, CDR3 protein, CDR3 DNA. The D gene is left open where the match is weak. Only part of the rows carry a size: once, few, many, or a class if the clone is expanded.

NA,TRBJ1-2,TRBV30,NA,CAWSGTGALAEGYTF,TGTGCCTGGAGTGGTACCGGGGCCCTTGCAGAGGGCTACACCTTC
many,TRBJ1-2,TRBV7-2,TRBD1,CASSPKTGRYYGYTF,TGTGCCAGCAGCCCAAAGACAGGGCGCTACTATGGCTACACCTTC
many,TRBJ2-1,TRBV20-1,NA,CSANPGTPREQFF,TGCAGTGCTAATCCCGGGACCCCGAGGGAGCAGTTCTTC
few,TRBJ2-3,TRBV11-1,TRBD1,CASSLFGQGARADTQYF,TGTGCCAGCAGCTTATTCGGACAGGGTGCCCGGGCAGATACGCAGTATTTT
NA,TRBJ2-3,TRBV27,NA,CASSLWGGGAADTQYF,TGTGCCAGCAGTTTATGGGGTGGGGGGGCGGCAGATACGCAGTATTTT
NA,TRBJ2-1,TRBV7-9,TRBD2,CASSLQATSAIVGEQFF,TGTGCCAGCAGCCTGCAAGCGACTAGCGCAATCGTCGGTGAGCAGTTCTTC
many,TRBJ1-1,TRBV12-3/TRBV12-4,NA,CASSLSERNTEAFF,TGTGCCAGCAGTTTATCAGAGCGCAACACTGAAGCTTTCTTT
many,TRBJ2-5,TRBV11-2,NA,CASSLELDAPHRETQYF,TGTGCCAGCAGCTTAGAGCTCGACGCACCTCACCGAGAGACCCAGTACTTC
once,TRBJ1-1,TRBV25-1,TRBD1,CASSRGISTEAFF,TGTGCCAGCAGCAGGGGGATTTCCACTGAAGCTTTCTTT
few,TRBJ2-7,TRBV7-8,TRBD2,CASSPGLAGGLEQYF,TGTGCCAGCAGCCCCGGGCTAGCGGGAGGCCTCGAGCAGTACTTC
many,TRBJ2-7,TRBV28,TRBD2,CASRNAGLAAYEQYF,TGTGCCAGCAGGAACGCAGGGCTAGCGGCGTACGAGCAGTACTTC